This entry lists 26 T cell receptor beta chains sequenced from one sample in a study of shared clonotypes between healthy human individuals. Libraries were prepared by immunoSEQ multiplex PCR; TCRdb keeps only in-frame clonotypes and omits some of them. The table has 1.5 million to 1.9 million clones, nearly 99% seen once. Sequencing was done on a sample of naive CD4+ T cells sorted from blood. The sample's subset: CD45RA+ positively selected. These receptor sequences come from a man aged 25 to 40 in good health.

This clone was counted once. V usage is TRBV2 and J usage is TRBJ1-5; TRBD1 aligns across 9 bases. The CDR3 extends over 15 amino acids. J gave up 1 base and V 6 bases, and 4 bases lay outside the gene matches. Per the germline V gene, CDR1 is SNHLY and CDR2 is FYNNEI. CDR3 loop: CASRSDRGSNQPQHF. For the CDR3, the DNA is TGTGCCAGCAGATCAGACAGGGGGAGCAATCAGCCCCAGCATTTT.

The rearrangement uses TRBV7-2 and TRBJ1-4; D remains ambiguous. This CDR3 has 15 residues. Germline loops: CDR1 SGHTA, CDR2 FQGNSA. Trimming stripped 0 bases from V and 0 bases from J, with 5 bases between. CDR3 protein: CASSLARATNEKLFF. CDR3 DNA: TGTGCCAGCAGCTTAGCGAGAGCAACTAATGAAAAACTGTTTTTT.

The chain carries TRBV10-1 and TRBJ2-4; maybe TRBD2 (6 bases). CDR1 is WNHNN, CDR2 SYGVQD, per germline (reference sequence). This CDR3 contains 16 residues. The ends were cut back, 4 bases at V and 0 bases at J, with 13 bases in the middle. CDR3 nucleotide sequence: TGCGCCAGCAGTGGTCCTCCGGGAGAAGCCAAAAACATTCAGTACTTC. Amino acids: CASSGPPGEAKNIQYF.

This rearrangement joins TRBV5-6 to TRBJ2-7, with 7 bases matching TRBD1. The CDR3 loop spans 14 amino acids. The V gene end was trimmed by 1 base and the J gene end by 2 bases; junction bases not matched to a gene: 3. Germline assignment: CDR1 SGHDT and CDR2 YYEEEE. DNA of the CDR3: TGTGCCAGCAGCTTGCCCGGGACAGCCTACGAGCAGTACTTC. Amino acid sequence: CASSLPGTAYEQYF.

This clone was seen a single time. The chain couples TRBV4-3 to TRBJ1-1; D uncertain. There are 15 residues in the CDR3. The germline V gene encodes CDR1 LGHNA and CDR2 YSLEER. V gave up 1 base and J gave up 1 base, with 10 bases separating them. In DNA form, the CDR3 reads TGCGCCAGCAGCCAAGGTCTACAAAGGAACACTGAAGCTTTCTTT. Translation: CASSQGLQRNTEAFF.

The chain employs TRBV7-2 and TRBJ2-7; TRBD2 agrees at 13 bases. J lost 5 bases, V lost 1 base, and 5 bases had no gene match. This CDR3 is 16 amino acids long. CDR1 and CDR2 (germline): SGHTA, FQGNSA. The CDR3 DNA reads as TGTGCCAGCAGCTTAGTACTAGCGGGAGGGCGGAACGAGCAGTACTTC. As protein: CASSLVLAGGRNEQYF.

The CDR3 protein is CAISDNRGNTEAFF. CDR3 nucleotide sequence: TGTGCCATCAGTGATAACAGGGGGAACACTGAAGCTTTCTTT. The genes are TRBV10-3 and TRBJ1-1, with 7 bases fitting TRBD1. Germline-derived CDR1 and CDR2 are ENHRY and SYGVKD. After removal of 3 bases from V and 1 base from J, the junction contained 2 bases not matched to a gene. The CDR3 covers 14 residues.

V and J are TRBV19 and TRBJ2-5, with TRBD1 identical over 7 bases. The CDR3 consists of 15 residues. The germline CDR1 and CDR2 sequences are LNHDA and SQIVND (reference sequence). The ends lost 5 bases at V and 1 base at J; junction bases unmatched: 7. The CDR3 loop reads CASSLTGKGQETQYF. CDR3 nucleotides: TGTGCCAGTAGTCTGACAGGGAAGGGCCAAGAGACCCAGTACTTC. Full variable domain (rest looked up from reference TRBV19 and TRBJ2-5): DGGITQSPKYLFRKEGQNVTLSCEQNLNHDAMYWYRQDPGQGLRLIYYSQIVNDFQKGDIAEGYSVSREKKESFPLTVTSAQKNPTAFYLCASSLTGKGQETQYFGPGTRLLVL.

The chain is built from TRBV28 and TRBJ2-1, with D unresolved. CDR1 is MDHEN, CDR2 SYDVKM, per germline. The CDR3 is 13 amino acids. The ends were cut back, 7 bases at V and 3 bases at J, with 10 bases in the middle. CDR3 sequence reads: CASINSVYNEQFF. DNA for the CDR3: TGTGCCAGCATAAATAGTGTCTACAATGAGCAGTTCTTC.

This clone was seen a handful of times. The chain links TRBV7-2 to TRBJ2-3; D possibly uses TRBD1 or TRBD2 (6 bases each). CDR1 SGHTA and CDR2 FQGNSA come from the germline V gene. Between the trimmed V and J ends, which lost 5 bases and 0 bases, there was a span of 12 bases. CDR3 length equals 15 residues. For the CDR3, the DNA is TGTGCCAGCAGCATCCAGGGGACTAGCACAGATACGCAGTATTTT. Translated: CASSIQGTSTDTQYF.

The chain recombines TRBV7-9 with TRBJ1-5; perhaps TRBD1 as D (6 bases). Germline CDR1 SEHNR, CDR2 FQNEAQ (reference sequence). The CDR3 runs 15 residues. The V end was cut by 1 base, the J end by 2 bases, with 9 bases between. The CDR3 loop reads CASSLDRAGNQPQHF. The CDR3 DNA sequence: TGTGCCAGCAGCTTAGACAGGGCGGGCAATCAGCCCCAGCATTTT.

The rearrangement joins TRBV5-1 to TRBJ2-2, with 9 bases aligning to TRBD1. With 3 bases clipped from V and 6 bases from J, the junction kept 12 bases outside the gene matches. The CDR3 runs to 17 residues. The V gene's germline CDR1 is SGHRS and CDR2 YFSETQ. The CDR3 loop reads CASSSPGQGEGAGELFF. The CDR3 DNA follows: TGCGCCAGCAGCTCACCGGGACAGGGAGAAGGTGCCGGGGAGCTGTTTTTT.

The rearrangement joins TRBV5-1 to TRBJ2-7; no firm D call. This CDR3 spans 17 amino acids. Germline V lookup: CDR1 SGHRS, CDR2 YFSETQ. The V end was cut by 0 bases, the J end by 7 bases, with 23 bases between. Here the CDR3 DNA reads TGCGCCAGCAGCTTGGGATCGGACGGAGTAATTTGGGGAGAGCAGTACTTC. Translation: CASSLGSDGVIWGEQYF. Filled out from reference TRBV5-1 and TRBJ2-7, the complete variable domain reads KAGVTQTPRYLIKTRGQQVTLSCSPISGHRSVSWYQQTPGQGLQFLFEYFSETQRNKGNFPGRFSGRQFSNSRSEMNVSTLELGDSALYLCASSLGSDGVIWGEQYFGPGTRLTVT.

The chain recombines TRBV2 with TRBJ2-7, with D possibly being TRBD1 (5 bases). Per germline, CDR1 SNHLY and CDR2 FYNNEI. The CDR3 is 13 residues long. V lost 4 bases, J lost 2 bases, and 9 bases lay in between. This CDR3 is CASSVGPAYEQYF. In DNA form, the CDR3 reads TGTGCCAGCAGTGTGGGGCCGGCCTACGAGCAGTACTTC.

The chain carries TRBV30 and TRBJ2-7; D is unclear. Trimming left V 5 bases short and J 6 bases short, with 17 bases between. Germline-derived CDR1 and CDR2 are GTSNPN and SVGIG (reference sequence). The CDR3 totals 13 residues. In DNA, the CDR3 is TGTGCCTGGGCGACGAGCCAGCAGACCGAGCAGTACTTC. Protein product: CAWATSQQTEQYF.

The chain combines TRBV10-3 with TRBJ2-7; TRBD1 agrees at 8 bases. Looked up from germline, CDR1 is ENHRY and CDR2 is SYGVKD. The J segment lost 1 base and the V segment lost 6 bases, leaving 5 bases of the junction unmatched. This CDR3 has 14 amino acids. CDR3 sequence (DNA): TGTGCCATCAGCCTCGGACAGGGATCCTACGAGCAGTACTTC. This codes for CAISLGQGSYEQYF.

The J gene is TRBJ2-2, the V gene TRBV7-9; TRBD2 might be the D (5 bases). Trimming removed 5 bases from V and 13 bases from J, with 20 bases in between. In germline, CDR1 is SEHNR, CDR2 FQNEAQ (reference sequence). The CDR3 loop spans 14 amino acids. CDR3 nucleotides: TGTGCCAGCAGCCGCCCGGGGAACCAATGGGGGCTGTTTTTT. Protein: CASSRPGNQWGLFF.

V gene TRBV2 combines with J gene TRBJ2-3, with D tentatively TRBD2 (6 bases). The V end was cut by 7 bases, the J end by 2 bases, with 13 bases between. Per germline, CDR1 SNHLY and CDR2 FYNNEI. There are 14 residues in the CDR3. CDR3 amino acids: CASTGGTYTDTQYF. The CDR3 DNA reads as TGTGCCAGCACCGGCGGGACCTACACAGATACGCAGTATTTT.

The V call is TRBV6-1, the J call TRBJ1-5; D uncertain. V dropped 1 base and J dropped 3 bases, with 10 bases sitting between them. The CDR3 is 15 amino acids. Germline-derived CDR1 and CDR2 are MNHNS and SASEGT. CDR3 region: CASSEDGRLNQPQHF. The CDR3 nucleotides read TGTGCCAGCAGTGAAGATGGACGGCTCAATCAGCCCCAGCATTTT.

The chain employs TRBV11-3 and TRBJ2-7; D is possibly TRBD2 (7 bases). V gave up 3 bases and J gave up 0 bases, with 12 bases separating them. From germline, CDR1 is SGHNT and CDR2 YENEEA. This CDR3 region has 15 residues. CDR3 sequence reads: CASSLGAGASYEQYF. As DNA, the CDR3 is TGTGCCAGCAGCTTGGGGGCGGGAGCCTCCTACGAGCAGTACTTC.

This chain uses TRBV29-1 with TRBJ2-3; D is unclear. The germline V gene has CDR1 SQVTM and CDR2 ANQGSEA. Trimming stripped 4 bases from V and 4 bases from J, with 9 bases between. The CDR3 is 12 amino acids. The CDR3 DNA is TGCAGCGTTGTAAGTGGGGCAGATACGCAGTATTTT. As protein: CSVVSGADTQYF.

The rearrangement uses TRBV18 and TRBJ2-7; 7 bases align to TRBD1. The V gene's germline CDR1 is KGHSH and CDR2 LQKENI. The CDR3 contains 15 residues. V lost 2 bases and J lost 2; bases outside the gene matches: 6. The CDR3 DNA reads TGTGCCAGCTCACCAGGGACAGCGATCACCTACGAGCAGTACTTC. This gives the protein CASSPGTAITYEQYF.

This rearrangement joins TRBV7-2 to TRBJ2-5; D might be TRBD2 (6 bases). CDR3 length: 16 residues. V dropped 5 bases and J dropped 2 bases, with 18 bases sitting between them. Per the germline V gene, CDR1 is SGHTA and CDR2 is FQGNSA. The CDR3, as DNA: TGTGCCAGCAGCAGGGTGCGCGGGGCCGGGCAAGAGACCCAGTACTTC. Its translation is CASSRVRGAGQETQYF.

The sample holds one count of this clone. The gene calls are TRBV4-3 and TRBJ2-3; no definite D call. Per germline, CDR1 LGHNA and CDR2 YSLEER. The ends were cut back, 2 bases at V and 3 bases at J, with 6 bases in the middle. The CDR3 sequence is 13 residues long. CDR3 in amino acids: CASSQTMTDTQYF. CDR3 in DNA: TGCGCCAGCAGCCAAACAATGACAGATACGCAGTATTTT.

The chain has TRBV5-1 and TRBJ2-2, with D possibly being TRBD1 (5 bases). The CDR3 length is 16 residues. Trimming shortened V by 1 base and J by 0 bases, and 10 bases separated the two germline ends. The germline V gene encodes CDR1 SGHRS and CDR2 YFSETQ. In nucleotides, the CDR3 is TGCGCCAGCAGCTTGTTCAGGGCTTCGAACACCGGGGAGCTGTTTTTT. Amino acids: CASSLFRASNTGELFF.

The chain is built from TRBV9 and TRBJ1-2; D remains unclear. The CDR3 spans 12 residues. CDR1 SGDLS and CDR2 YYNGEE come from the germline V gene. Deletions cut 1 base from V and 8 bases from J, with 9 bases between. CDR3 loop: CASSVSGTGYTF. The CDR3 coding sequence is TGTGCCAGCAGCGTATCAGGAACGGGCTACACCTTC. Full variable domain (missing parts from reference TRBV9 and TRBJ1-2): DSGVTQTPKHLITATGQRVTLRCSPRSGDLSVYWYQQSLDQGLQFLIQYYNGEERAKGNILERFSAQQFPDLHSELNLSSLELGDSALYFCASSVSGTGYTFGSGTRLTVV.